These 6 T cell receptor beta chains were sequenced from one sample in a study of T cell clonotyping in hematopoietic cell transplantation (dated by TCRdb to the early 2020s). Preparation of the library involved the immunoSEQ multiplex PCR assay. This is the immuneACCESS table as TCRdb keeps it, with only in-frame sequences that have V and J called. A part of the clones is gone; compared with another copy, unresolved V genes explain less than half, and the rest is unexplained. The sample contains under 9,500 clones, almost 80% of them found a single time. Just over 45% of the sample is in the top ten clones. The time point tag for this specimen amounts to: 180 days after allo-HCT. The source was peripheral blood mononuclear cells, collected 180 days after allogeneic stem cell transplant. These receptors came from a female patient aged 50-59 years who had an allogeneic stem cell transplant from a related donor, so the T cells may come from the graft donor. Some clones in this sample may be carry-over from other donors' samples.

This clone was seen more than once but under ten times. V and J are TRBV30 and TRBJ1-2, with no clear D. V was trimmed by 4 bases and J by 8 bases, leaving 14 bases between them. Per the germline V gene, CDR1 is GTSNPN and CDR2 is SVGIG (reference sequence). The CDR3 is made up of 12 amino acids. Here the CDR3 reads CAWTPGSWGYTF. DNA for the CDR3: TGTGCCTGGACTCCGGGCTCATGGGGCTACACCTTC. The full variable domain, its missing parts supplied by reference TRBV30 and TRBJ1-2, is SQTIHQWPATLVQPVGSPLSLECTVEGTSNPNLYWYRQAAGRGLQLLFYSVGIGQISSEVPQNLSASRPQDRQFILSSKKLLLSDSGFYLCAWTPGSWGYTFGSGTRLTVV.

The J gene is TRBJ2-7, the V gene TRBV5-1; TRBD1 aligns across 8 bases. The ends lost 4 bases at V and 2 bases at J; junction bases unmatched: 5. The CDR3 length is 14 residues. Germline CDR1 reads SGHRS; CDR2 reads YFSETQ. CDR3 region: CASSADRGTYEQYF. CDR3 bases: TGCGCCAGCAGCGCCGACAGGGGTACCTACGAGCAGTACTTC.

The rearrangement joins TRBV7-2 to TRBJ1-1; 8 positions agree with TRBD1. The CDR3 runs to 14 residues. Germline loops: CDR1 SGHTA, CDR2 FQGNSA. The V and J ends lost 0 bases and 6 bases, in that order; junction bases with no gene match: 3. The CDR3 DNA sequence: TGTGCCAGCAGCTTAGCTTACAGGGGGTCTGAAGCTTTCTTT. This codes for CASSLAYRGSEAFF.

This clone was observed a single time. This chain connects TRBV28 to TRBJ2-2; D gene unclear. V was shortened by 5 bases and J by 3 bases, with 4 bases between the two germline ends. Germline CDR1 and CDR2: MDHEN and SYDVKM. The CDR3 extends over 12 amino acids. This CDR3 is CASSSHTGELFF. The CDR3 nucleotides are TGTGCCAGCAGTAGTCACACCGGGGAGCTGTTTTTT.

This clone has only a few counts. This rearrangement joins TRBV5-4 to TRBJ2-7; maybe TRBD1 (6 bases). The V gene lost 4 bases and the J gene lost 3 bases, with 11 bases spanning the gap. The CDR3 has 13 residues. Germline V lookup: CDR1 SGHNT, CDR2 YYREEE (reference sequence). Here the CDR3 reads CASSVDSRYEQYF. CDR3 DNA sequence: TGTGCCAGCAGCGTGGACAGTCGCTACGAGCAGTACTTC.

The CDR3 loop is CASSQQGSRGTEAFF. Here the CDR3 DNA reads TGTGCCAGCAGTCAACAGGGGTCTAGGGGCACTGAAGCTTTCTTT. This chain links TRBV2 with TRBJ1-1; 7 nucleotides match TRBD1. J was trimmed by 4 bases and V by 5 bases; bases with no gene match: 10. The germline gives CDR1 SNHLY, CDR2 FYNNEI. The CDR3 extends over 15 amino acids.